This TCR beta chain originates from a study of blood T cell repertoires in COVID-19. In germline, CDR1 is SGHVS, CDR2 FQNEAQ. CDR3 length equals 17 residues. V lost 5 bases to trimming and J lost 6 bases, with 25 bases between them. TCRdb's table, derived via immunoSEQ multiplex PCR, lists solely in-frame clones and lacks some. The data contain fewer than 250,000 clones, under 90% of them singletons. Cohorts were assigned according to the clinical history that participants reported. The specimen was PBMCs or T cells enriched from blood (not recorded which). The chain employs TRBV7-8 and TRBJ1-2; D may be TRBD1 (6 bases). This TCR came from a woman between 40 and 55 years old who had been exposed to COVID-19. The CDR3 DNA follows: TGTGCCAGCAGCATAGTTGGGGGCGGGGGTCTTCCTAATGGCTACACCTTC. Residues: CASSIVGGGGLPNGYTF.